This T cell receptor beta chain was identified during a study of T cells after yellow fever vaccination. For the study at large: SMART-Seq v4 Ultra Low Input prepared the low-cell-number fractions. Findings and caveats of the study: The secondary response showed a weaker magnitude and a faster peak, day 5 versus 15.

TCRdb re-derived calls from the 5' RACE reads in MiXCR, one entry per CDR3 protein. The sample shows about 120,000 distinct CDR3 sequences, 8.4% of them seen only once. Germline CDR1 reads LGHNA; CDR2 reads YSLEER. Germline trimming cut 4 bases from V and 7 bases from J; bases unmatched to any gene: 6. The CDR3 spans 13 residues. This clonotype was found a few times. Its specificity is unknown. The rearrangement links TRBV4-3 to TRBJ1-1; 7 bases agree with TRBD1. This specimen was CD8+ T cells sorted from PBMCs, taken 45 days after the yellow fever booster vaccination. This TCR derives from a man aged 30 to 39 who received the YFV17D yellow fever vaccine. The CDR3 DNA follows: TGCGCCAGCAGCCGAAGACAGGGCGATGAAGCTTTCTTT. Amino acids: CASSRRQGDEAFF.